One sample yielded the 31 T cell receptor beta chains listed below, sequenced in a study of T-cell memory formation after mild COVID-19 listed by TCRdb under 2021. The library was obtained by 5' RACE. Sequencing instrument: Illumina NovaSeq 6000. TCRdb trimmed the raw reads at Q25, called clones with MiXCR and kept productive beta chains. CDR3 protein sequences are deduplicated, and each keeps its most common genes and DNA. This sample comprises hundreds of thousands of distinct CDR3 sequences, roughly 20% of them detected only once. Clones ranked in the top ten supply around 8.4% of the sample. Material for sequencing was PBMCs or a T cell subset sorted from them (not recorded which). Every receptor here comes from an adult woman who had mild COVID-19 (a few samples of this study predate the infection). The sample titles of this study are shuffled in the database, so cell type and time point are left out; the donor was told from shared clones.

There are a few counts of this clonotype. This CDR3 is CASSQTGGSSEQYF. Here the CDR3 DNA reads TGTGCCAGCAGCCAGACAGGGGGATCGTCCGAGCAGTACTTC. V usage is TRBV7-9 and J usage is TRBJ2-7; 9 bases fit TRBD1. The junction had 8 bases not matched to a gene; V was cut back by 5 bases and J by 6 bases. The germline V gene encodes CDR1 SEHNR and CDR2 FQNEAQ (reference sequence). The CDR3 is 14 amino acids.

The chain recombines TRBV7-3 with TRBJ1-2; 7 nucleotides align to TRBD1. Germline CDR1 SGHTA, CDR2 FQGTGA. This CDR3 comprises 15 residues. Trimming at V came to 3 bases and at J to 3 bases, leaving 7 bases not matched to a gene. The CDR3 sequence: CASSLTGKEDYGYTF. The DNA for the CDR3 is TGTGCCAGCAGCTTGACAGGGAAGGAGGACTATGGCTACACCTTC.

This clonotype appeared a few times. V is TRBV2 and J is TRBJ1-1; D not certain. Per the germline V gene, CDR1 is SNHLY and CDR2 is FYNNEI. Trimming pared 2 bases from V and 7 bases from J, leaving 11 bases between. The CDR3 runs 13 residues. CDR3 loop: CASSEYWSVEAFF. CDR3 coding DNA: TGTGCCAGCAGTGAATATTGGTCAGTTGAAGCTTTCTTT.

Here the CDR3 DNA reads TGTGCCAGCAGTCACCAGGGGACGGGCACTGAAGCTTTCTTT. Protein product: CASSHQGTGTEAFF. The chain links TRBV12-3 or TRBV12-4 to TRBJ1-1; weak D call: TRBD1 (6 bases). This CDR3 is 14 amino acids long. The germline V and J ends were trimmed by 5 bases and 4 bases, with 14 bases remaining between them.

In its sample, this clonotype was seen a few times. The chain couples TRBV24-1 to TRBJ2-1, with D tentatively TRBD1 or TRBD2 (6 bases each). The V end was cut by 2 bases, the J end by 4 bases, with 20 bases between. The length of the CDR3 is 18 residues. CDR1 and CDR2 (germline): KGHDR, SFDVKD. Here the CDR3 DNA reads TGTGCCACCAGTGATTCCGGCAGGAGGGGGGCTGAGTACAATGAGCAGTTCTTC. This sequence encodes CATSDSGRRGAEYNEQFF.

This clonotype turned up a few times. The chain uses TRBV7-8 and TRBJ2-5; D might be TRBD1 or TRBD2, each matching 5 bases. Between the trimmed V and J ends, which lost 3 bases and 3 bases, there was a span of 20 bases. The germline gives CDR1 SGHVS, CDR2 FQNEAQ. CDR3 length equals 17 residues. In DNA form, the CDR3 reads TGTGCCAGCAGCTTCGACGATCAGAAAGAGGGGAAAGAGACCCAGTACTTC. It yields the protein CASSFDDQKEGKETQYF.

The CDR3 nucleotides read TGCGCCAGCAGCTTGACCGGGACAGGAAACTCCTATGGCTACACCTTC. Translated: CASSLTGTGNSYGYTF. The rearrangement uses TRBV5-1 and TRBJ1-2; TRBD1 matches 8 bases. Per the germline V gene, CDR1 is SGHRS and CDR2 is YFSETQ. V shed 1 base and J 4 bases; nucleotides not matched to a gene: 9. This CDR3 region has 16 residues.

This clonotype came up a few times. The chain uses TRBV27 and TRBJ2-7; 8 bases agree with TRBD1. With 0 bases clipped from V and 2 bases from J, the junction kept 6 bases outside the gene matches. The CDR3 is 16 amino acids. CDR1 and CDR2 (germline): MNHEY, SMNVEV (reference sequence). DNA of the CDR3: TGTGCCAGCAGTTTATCCCTGGGACAGGTAGCCTACGAGCAGTACTTC. It is translated as CASSLSLGQVAYEQYF.

This clonotype showed up just a few times. The rearrangement uses TRBV6-5 and TRBJ2-1; D is ambiguous. V lost 0 bases and J lost 5, with 11 bases in between. Germline V CDR1 and CDR2: MNHEY, SVGAGI. The CDR3 is 15 residues long. The CDR3 region has the DNA TGTGCCAGCAGTTACTCGATTTCCAACGACAATGAGCAGTTCTTC. It codes for CASSYSISNDNEQFF.

The table lists this clonotype with a few counts. The chain is built from TRBV4-2 and TRBJ1-5; 11 nucleotides align to TRBD1. V shed 1 base and J 5 bases; nucleotides not matched to a gene: 4. This CDR3 spans 16 amino acids. Germline-derived CDR1 and CDR2 are LGHNA and YNFKEQ. As DNA, the CDR3 is TGTGCCAGCAGCCAAGGACGGACAGGGGGCTATCAGCCCCAGCATTTT. This encodes CASSQGRTGGYQPQHF.

The V call is TRBV18, the J call TRBJ2-1; the match to TRBD2 covers 7 bases. The CDR3 sequence is 14 residues long. J was trimmed by 5 bases and V by 3 bases; bases with no gene match: 4. From germline, CDR1 is KGHSH and CDR2 LQKENI. The CDR3 here is CASSPREVNNEQFF. The DNA for the CDR3 is TGTGCCAGCTCACCCCGGGAGGTAAACAATGAGCAGTTCTTC. The full variable domain, with the rest looked up from reference TRBV18 and TRBJ2-1, is NAGVMQNPRHLVRRRGQEARLRCSPMKGHSHVYWYRQLPEEGLKFMVYLQKENIIDESGMPKERFSAEFPKEGPSILRIQQVVRGDSAAYFCASSPREVNNEQFFGPGTRLTVL.

This clonotype turned up a few times. The rearrangement uses TRBV27 and TRBJ2-7; D unresolved. Germline values: CDR1 MNHEY, CDR2 SMNVEV (reference sequence). V dropped 3 bases and J dropped 2 bases, with 8 bases sitting between them. This CDR3 spans 13 amino acids. CDR3 in DNA: TGTGCCAGCAGTTTTTCAGTAACCTACGAGCAGTACTTC. This gives the protein CASSFSVTYEQYF.

The table lists this clonotype with a few counts. The V and J genes are TRBV5-1 and TRBJ2-1; the match to TRBD1 covers 9 bases. The germline V gene encodes CDR1 SGHRS and CDR2 YFSETQ. After removal of 4 bases from V and 6 bases from J, the junction contained 2 bases not matched to a gene. The CDR3 loop spans 13 amino acids. The CDR3 spells CASSRDRANEQFF. The CDR3 DNA sequence: TGCGCCAGCAGCCGGGACAGGGCCAATGAGCAGTTCTTC.

This clonotype was found a few times. V gene TRBV18 combines with J gene TRBJ1-2; 7 bases fit TRBD1. Germline CDR1 reads KGHSH; CDR2 reads LQKENI. The CDR3 covers 18 residues. V lost 3 bases to trimming and J lost 4 bases; unmatched junction nucleotides: 17. CDR3 sequence reads: CASSPPGQAVDGGYGYTF. The DNA for the CDR3 is TGTGCCAGCTCACCCCCCGGACAGGCTGTGGACGGTGGCTATGGCTACACCTTC.

The chain links TRBV6-5 to TRBJ2-7; 12 bases are shared with TRBD2. After removal of 4 bases from V and 5 bases from J, the junction contained 3 bases not matched to a gene. Germline loops: CDR1 MNHEY, CDR2 SVGAGI. CDR3 length: 14 amino acids. The CDR3 reads CASSFTSGGNEQYF. CDR3 nucleotide sequence: TGTGCCAGCAGTTTTACTAGCGGGGGGAACGAGCAGTACTTC.

In its sample, this clonotype was seen a few times. J is TRBJ1-2 and V is TRBV3-1, with D possibly TRBD1 on 5 matching bases. This CDR3 spans 13 amino acids. Germline CDR1 LGHDT, CDR2 YNNKEL (reference sequence). Between the trimmed V and J ends, which lost 4 bases and 5 bases, there was a span of 11 bases. CDR3 sequence (DNA): TGTGCCAGCAGCCCGGACACGAGATATGGCTACACCTTC. Amino acids: CASSPDTRYGYTF.

This clonotype appeared a few times. The genes are TRBV7-9 and TRBJ2-3; a weak D match, TRBD1 (6 bases). The germline V gene encodes CDR1 SEHNR and CDR2 FQNEAQ (reference sequence). The CDR3 extends over 16 amino acids. V was trimmed by 4 bases and J by 4 bases, leaving 18 bases between them. The DNA for the CDR3 is TGTGCCAGCAGCTGGAGGACAGCAAATCGTGCAGATACGCAGTATTTT. It codes for CASSWRTANRADTQYF.

Only a few counts were recorded for this clonotype. V gene TRBV5-1 combines with J gene TRBJ2-5; a possible D gene is TRBD1 (6 bases). Germline CDR1 reads SGHRS; CDR2 reads YFSETQ. V was pared by 2 bases and J by 2 bases, with 10 bases between. This CDR3 region has 14 residues. The CDR3 DNA sequence: TGCGCCAGCAGCTTACGGACAGCTCAAGAGACCCAGTACTTC. Translating gives CASSLRTAQETQYF.

V is TRBV12-3 or TRBV12-4 and J is TRBJ2-7; 10 bases align to TRBD1. The CDR3 consists of 13 residues. With 6 bases clipped from V and 5 bases from J, the junction kept 4 bases outside the gene matches. CDR3 in amino acids: CASSPGTGDEQYF. Here the CDR3 DNA reads TGTGCCAGCAGCCCAGGGACAGGGGACGAGCAGTACTTC.

V gene TRBV30 combines with J gene TRBJ1-4, with TRBD1 as a possible D gene (6 bases). Between the trimmed V and J ends, which lost 1 base and 5 bases, there was a span of 11 bases. CDR3 length: 14 amino acids. CDR1 and CDR2 from the germline V gene are GTSNPN and SVGIG (reference sequence). CDR3 DNA sequence: TGTGCCTGGAGTGCGCAGGGGCAGAATGAAAAACTGTTTTTT. Amino acid sequence: CAWSAQGQNEKLFF.

This clonotype was seen a few times. The chain links TRBV7-2 to TRBJ2-5; TRBD2 agrees at 9 bases. V lost 4 bases to trimming and J lost 1 base; unmatched junction nucleotides: 10. This CDR3 region has 17 residues. In germline, CDR1 is SGHTA, CDR2 FQGNSA. The CDR3 is CASSCGGLADPQETQYF. The CDR3 DNA is TGTGCCAGCAGCTGTGGGGGACTAGCAGATCCCCAAGAGACCCAGTACTTC.

This clonotype was picked up a small number of times. The chain links TRBV4-1 to TRBJ2-7; D is unresolved. Looked up from germline, CDR1 is MGHRA and CDR2 is YSYEKL. The V gene lost 0 bases and the J gene lost 3 bases, with 15 bases spanning the gap. This CDR3 has 16 residues. CDR3 amino acids: CASSQEAGLTIYEQYF. The CDR3 DNA follows: TGCGCCAGCAGCCAAGAAGCAGGCCTCACAATCTACGAGCAGTACTTC.

The chain uses TRBV19 and TRBJ1-2; a weak D match, TRBD1 (6 bases). CDR3 length: 14 amino acids. Germline assignment: CDR1 LNHDA and CDR2 SQIVND (reference sequence). Deletions cut 6 bases from V and 7 bases from J, with 18 bases between. The chain's CDR3 is CASRPKIKGGGYTF. For the CDR3, the DNA is TGTGCCAGTAGACCAAAGATTAAGGGGGGTGGCTACACCTTC.

This chain uses TRBV5-1 with TRBJ2-2; D ambiguous. Germline lookup yields CDR1 SGHRS and CDR2 YFSETQ. The CDR3 loop spans 16 amino acids. Between the trimmed V and J ends, which lost 1 base and 4 bases, there was a span of 14 bases. The DNA for the CDR3 is TGCGCCAGCAGCTTGAGTTCCCGGCCGGCCACCGGGGAGCTGTTTTTT. Amino acids: CASSLSSRPATGELFF. Using reference TRBV5-1 and TRBJ2-2 for the parts outside the CDR3, the full variable domain is KAGVTQTPRYLIKTRGQQVTLSCSPISGHRSVSWYQQTPGQGLQFLFEYFSETQRNKGNFPGRFSGRQFSNSRSEMNVSTLELGDSALYLCASSLSSRPATGELFFGEGSRLTVL.

The chain has TRBV6-1 and TRBJ1-1; D is possibly TRBD1 (6 bases). The germline V gene encodes CDR1 MNHNS and CDR2 SASEGT. V was trimmed by 8 bases and J by 1 base, leaving 14 bases between them. The CDR3 runs 14 residues. CDR3 sequence reads: CASFGQGKNTEAFF. CDR3 sequence (DNA): TGTGCCAGCTTCGGTCAGGGGAAGAACACTGAAGCTTTCTTT.

This chain links TRBV7-8 with TRBJ1-1; TRBD1 might be the D (5 bases). Germline-derived CDR1 and CDR2 are SGHVS and FQNEAQ. The CDR3 length is 15 residues. Trimming left V 6 bases short and J 0 bases short, with 14 bases between. For the CDR3, the DNA is TGTGCCAGCAGGTGGGGGTTGGGTTTGAACACTGAAGCTTTCTTT. Amino acid sequence: CASRWGLGLNTEAFF.

This clonotype was found a few times. The chain recombines TRBV3-1 with TRBJ2-7, with 8 bases identical to TRBD2. Germline V gene lookup returns CDR1 LGHDT and CDR2 YNNKEL (reference sequence). V lost 3 bases and J lost 2; bases outside the gene matches: 6. CDR3 length: 15 amino acids. The CDR3 bases are TGTGCCAGCAGCCAGGTTAGCGGGAATCCCTACGAGCAGTACTTC. This translates into CASSQVSGNPYEQYF.

The V gene is TRBV20-1, the J gene TRBJ2-7; a weak D match, TRBD1 (6 bases). From germline, CDR1 is DFQATT and CDR2 SNEGSKA (reference sequence). This CDR3 has 12 amino acids. V was trimmed by 1 base and J by 7 bases, leaving 11 bases between them. CDR3 residues: CSARATGWEQYF. The CDR3 nucleotides read TGCAGTGCTAGAGCCACAGGGTGGGAGCAGTACTTC.

This clonotype is categorized as medium-sized (0.01 to 0.1%). J is TRBJ2-3 and V is TRBV2; 13 bases are a match to TRBD2. Germline CDR1 and CDR2: SNHLY and FYNNEI. The CDR3 spans 19 residues. V gave up 7 bases and J gave up 7 bases; unmatched junction bases: 20. CDR3 in amino acids: CASTSRTSGGPTTFNTQYF. Written as DNA, the CDR3 is TGTGCCAGCACGAGCAGGACTAGCGGGGGCCCTACAACCTTCAATACGCAGTATTTT.

This clonotype was observed a handful of times. The rearrangement links TRBV3-1 to TRBJ2-7; TRBD2 is a possible D gene (6 bases). The CDR3 runs to 16 residues. Germline values: CDR1 LGHDT, CDR2 YNNKEL (reference sequence). Trimming took 4 bases from V and 2 from J, leaving 18 bases between them. In DNA, the CDR3 is TGTGCCAGCAGCCCCGCCGCGGGGTTTAAGACCTACGAGCAGTACTTC. Protein: CASSPAAGFKTYEQYF.

This clonotype was counted between two and nine times. The chain employs TRBV11-3 and TRBJ2-5, with 11 bases lining up with TRBD1. This CDR3 spans 17 amino acids. The trim removed 2 bases at V and 9 bases at J, leaving 14 bases unmatched. Germline CDR1 reads SGHNT; CDR2 reads YENEEA. The CDR3 DNA reads TGTGCCAGCAGCTTACCCGGACAGGGGGCGGGCGGAGGGGCCCAGTACTTC. Protein product: CASSLPGQGAGGGAQYF.